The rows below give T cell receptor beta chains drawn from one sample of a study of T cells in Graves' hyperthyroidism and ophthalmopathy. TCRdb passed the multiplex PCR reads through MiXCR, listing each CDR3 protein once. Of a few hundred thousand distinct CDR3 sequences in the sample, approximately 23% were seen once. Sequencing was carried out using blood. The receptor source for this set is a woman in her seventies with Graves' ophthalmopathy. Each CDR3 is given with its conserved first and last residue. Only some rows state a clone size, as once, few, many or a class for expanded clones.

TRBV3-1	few	CASSRTGWRTEAFF
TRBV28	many	CASSSGLAGIKSYEQYF
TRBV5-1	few	CASSLGLAFTDTQYF
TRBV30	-	CATGGDWSYNEQFF
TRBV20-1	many	CSAREPRAGPGAFF
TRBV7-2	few	CASSLSRDRDYEQYF
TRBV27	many	CASSRGGEDTQYF
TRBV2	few	CASSQGFNTGELFF
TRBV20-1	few	CSARLRTSGRVFSDTDTQYF
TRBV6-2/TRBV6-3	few	CASSYSGWRESYEQYF
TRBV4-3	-	CASSEGLAGVFETQYF
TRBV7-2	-	CASSHFSGSGYTF
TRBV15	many	CATSRDRLAEEQYF
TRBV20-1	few	CSASISPLAGVGDTQYF
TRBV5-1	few	CASSPTLSSGSRNEQFF
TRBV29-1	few	CSVGTDTQYF
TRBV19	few	CASSIVGNYGYTF
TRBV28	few	CASNLGSYGYTF
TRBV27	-	CASGTELDQETQYF
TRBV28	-	CASSLLAPTHEQYF
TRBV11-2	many	CASRLRADSYNEQFF
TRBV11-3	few	CASSPRQDSSGELFF
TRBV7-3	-	CASGEDNTEAFF
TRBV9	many	CASSVDGGLAQHF
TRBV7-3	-	CASRGGGPHTDTQYF
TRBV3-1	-	CASSQEFGGAGGEAFF
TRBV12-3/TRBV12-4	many	CASSFLKEAGVHGYGYTF
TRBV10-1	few	CASSESGQGDTGELFF
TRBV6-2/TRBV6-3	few	CASSYDLDRGNEQFF
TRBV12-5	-	CASAGTGNTEAFF
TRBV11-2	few	CASSLDGRARPQHF
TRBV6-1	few	CASSIRQIRNTIYF
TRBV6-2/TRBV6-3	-	CASTPGQYQPQHF
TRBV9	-	CASSPEDRVAGELFF
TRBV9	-	CASSLRDGDWAFF
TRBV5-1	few	CASSHGSISGNTIYF
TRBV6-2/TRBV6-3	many	CASRPATWSQPQHF